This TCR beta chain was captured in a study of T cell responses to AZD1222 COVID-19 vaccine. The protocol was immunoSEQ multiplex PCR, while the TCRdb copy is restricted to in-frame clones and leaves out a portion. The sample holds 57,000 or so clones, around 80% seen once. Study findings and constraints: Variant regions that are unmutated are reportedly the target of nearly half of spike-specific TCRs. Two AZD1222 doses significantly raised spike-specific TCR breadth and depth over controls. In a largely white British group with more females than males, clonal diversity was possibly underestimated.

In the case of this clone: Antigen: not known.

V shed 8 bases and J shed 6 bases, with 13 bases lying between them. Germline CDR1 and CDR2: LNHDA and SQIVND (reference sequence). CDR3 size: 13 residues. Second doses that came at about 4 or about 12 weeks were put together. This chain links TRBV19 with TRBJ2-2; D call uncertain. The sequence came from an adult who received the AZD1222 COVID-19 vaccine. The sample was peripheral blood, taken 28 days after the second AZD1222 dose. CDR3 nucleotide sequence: TGTGCCAGTCTTGGGTCGGGCGCCGGGGAGCTGTTTTTT. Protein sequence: CASLGSGAGELFF.